This passage covers 10 T cell receptor beta chains from one sample sequenced in a study of T cells in women clearing cervical HPV infection. This table comes from immunoSEQ multiplex PCR, and its TCRdb copy is limited to in-frame clones, with some not included. The listing records some 30,000 clones. Sequencing was carried out using blood buffy coat. The receptor set was obtained from a woman aged 18-69 years with a cervical HPV16 infection that either progressed to CIN3+ or cleared (not recorded which).

Turning to this clone: The CDR3 end is not reached by the read, which stops 3 residues before it; the germline J gene fills it in. The chain combines TRBV5-1 with TRBJ1-5, with TRBD1 as a possible D gene (5 bases). CDR1 and CDR2 from the germline V gene are SGHRS and YFSETQ. The CDR3 spans 14 residues. Trimming stripped 0 bases from V and 5 bases from J, with 9 bases between. CDR3 residues: CASSLEGLDQPQHF. The covered CDR3 bases are TGCGCCAGCAGCTTGGAGGGGTTGGATCAGCCC.

A remark on this clone: The read comes to an end 3 residues before the CDR3 does, leaving the germline J gene to fill in the end. V and J are TRBV19 and TRBJ1-1, with TRBD1 as a possible D gene (6 bases). CDR1 and CDR2 (germline): LNHDA, SQIVND (reference sequence). The CDR3 has 14 residues. The chain's CDR3 is CASSPVGAKETAFF. The sequenced CDR3 bases are TGTGCCAGTAGCCCCGTGGGGGCTAAAGAGACC.

For this clone: The read finishes 3 residues shy of the CDR3 end, and the germline J gene is used to complete it. V gene TRBV18 combines with J gene TRBJ1-3; TRBD1 matches at 9 bases. CDR1 and CDR2 (germline): KGHSH, LQKENI. V lost 0 bases and J lost 3; bases outside the gene matches: 6. The CDR3 is 17 amino acids. The CDR3 is CASSPPRTGELGNTIYF. CDR3 DNA (partial): TGTGCCAGCTCACCACCGAGGACAGGGGAACTTGGAAACACC.

The CDR3 sequence: CASSLSGVKNEQYF. The sequenced part of the CDR3 DNA is TGTGCCAGCAGTCTTAGCGGGGTGAAGAACGAG. The V gene is TRBV28, the J gene TRBJ2-7; TRBD2 matches 8 bases. The sequence runs out 3 residues before the end of the CDR3; the remainder is reconstructed from the germline J gene. The CDR3 has 14 residues. The V gene's germline CDR1 is MDHEN and CDR2 SYDVKM. The junction had 8 bases not matched to a gene; V was cut back by 5 bases and J by 5 bases.

A note on this clone: The read finishes 3 residues shy of the CDR3 end, and the germline J gene is used to complete it. The chain carries TRBV19 and TRBJ1-2, with 9 positions matching TRBD1. The J segment lost 5 bases and the V segment lost 5 bases, leaving 6 bases of the junction unmatched. This CDR3 has 14 residues. Germline loops: CDR1 LNHDA, CDR2 SQIVND (reference sequence). CDR3 DNA (partial): TGTGCCAGTAGTGGGGGACAGGGTCGGTATGGC. It yields the protein CASSGGQGRYG. The whole CDR3 is CASSGGQGRYGYTF.

With regard to this clone: A junction end diverges from the germline sequence, so it may reflect a read error. The read halts 3 residues ahead of the CDR3 end, with the missing end drawn from the germline J gene. This sample also contains other DNA sequences that code for the same CDR3. J is TRBJ1-3 and V is TRBV5-1; 9 positions agree with TRBD1. CDR1 is SGHRS, CDR2 YFSETQ, per germline. The length of the CDR3 is 16 residues. CDR3 amino acids: CASSLDRGEAGNTIYF. The covered CDR3 bases are TGCGCCAGCAGCCTGGACAGGGGAGAAGCTGGAAACACG.

Notes on this clone: The CDR3 end lies 3 residues beyond the end of the read and is filled in from the germline J gene. The V and J genes are TRBV5-1 and TRBJ1-1, with TRBD1 identical over 9 bases. In germline, CDR1 is SGHRS, CDR2 YFSETQ. The CDR3 is 15 residues long. Trimming took 4 bases from V and 0 from J; bases not matched to a gene: 4. The sequenced CDR3 bases are TGCGCCAGCAGCCAGGACAGGGGTTTGAACACTGAA. This translates into CASSQDRGLNTE. The complete CDR3 reads CASSQDRGLNTEAFF. The complete variable domain, with remaining parts taken from reference TRBV5-1 and TRBJ1-1, reads KAGVTQTPRYLIKTRGQQVTLSCSPISGHRSVSWYQQTPGQGLQFLFEYFSETQRNKGNFPGRFSGRQFSNSRSEMNVSTLELGDSALYLCASSQDRGLNTEAFFGQGTRLTVV.

As for this clone: The CDR3 goes on 3 residues after the read ends, and that part is filled in from the germline J gene. This chain uses TRBV5-1 with TRBJ2-2, with TRBD1 identical over 9 bases. V was pared by 5 bases and J by 7 bases, with 9 bases of the junction left unmatched. The germline CDR1 and CDR2 sequences are SGHRS and YFSETQ. This CDR3 is 15 amino acids long. Incomplete CDR3 DNA: TGCGCCAGCAGGTATGGGACAGGGACCGGCGGGGAG. It codes for CASRYGTGTGGE. The whole CDR3 protein is CASRYGTGTGGELFF.

Turning to this clone: The CDR3 end falls 3 residues outside the read, so it is completed with the germline J gene. The chain carries TRBV5-1 and TRBJ2-5, with D maybe TRBD2 (5 bases). The CDR3 has 15 amino acids. CDR1 and CDR2 (germline): SGHRS, YFSETQ. The V end lost 0 bases, the J end lost 3 bases, and 12 bases lay between the germline ends. CDR3 region: CASSLATGSEETQYF. CDR3 DNA, as far as it was read: TGCGCCAGCAGCTTGGCCACGGGGAGCGAAGAGACC.

Regarding this clone: The DNA ends 3 residues before the CDR3 does, and the rest of the CDR3 is filled in from the germline J gene. The chain uses TRBV7-9 and TRBJ1-2; 8 bases align to TRBD1. Per germline, CDR1 SEHNR and CDR2 FQNEAQ (reference sequence). This CDR3 contains 14 residues. Incomplete CDR3 DNA: TGTGCCAGCACCTACGGACAGGGTCCCTACGAC. It codes for CASTYGQGPYD. The CDR3 in full is CASTYGQGPYDYTF. Together with reference TRBV7-9 and TRBJ1-2, the CDR3 gives the full variable domain: DTGVSQNPRHKITKRGQNVTFRCDPISEHNRLYWYRQTLGQGPEFLTYFQNEAQLEKSRLLSDRFSAERPKGSFSTLEIQRTEQGDSAMYLCASTYGQGPYDYTFGSGTRLTVV.